This TCR beta chain was found in a study of shared clonotypes between healthy human individuals. This clone was found once. Generated by immunoSEQ multiplex PCR, the TCRdb table keeps only in-frame clones and is missing some. The sample has 950,000 to 1,200,000 clones; 60% to 80% are singletons. Donors were healthy HIV-negative adults without recently reported acute infections or vaccinations. The split of CD4+ cells yielded CD45RA+ naive and CD45RA-negative memory subsets. The CDR3 runs 17 residues. V lost 3 bases, J lost 3 bases, and 7 bases stayed unmatched. Germline V gene sequence: CDR1 SGHNT, CDR2 YYREEE (reference sequence).

What was sequenced was memory CD4+ T cells from PBMCs. The subset here: CD45RA-negative fraction. The receptor comes from a man younger than 35 in good health. Some clones in this sample may be carry-over from other donors' samples. The rearrangement uses TRBV5-4 and TRBJ2-7; the match to TRBD2 covers 15 bases. The CDR3 sequence is CASSWGGLAGGNYEQYF. DNA of the CDR3: TGTGCCAGCAGCTGGGGGGGACTAGCGGGAGGTAACTACGAGCAGTACTTC.